This T cell receptor (beta chain) was recorded in a study of T cells in localized non-small cell lung cancer (dated by TCRdb to between 2020 and 2021). In the study overall: The study examined T cell repertoires in under 300 patients with early-stage NSCLC and compared tumors with uninvolved tumor-adjacent lungs. The cohort was made up of roughly 250 treatment-naive NSCLC patients whose localized lung tumors had been resected. The mean age of the NSCLC patients was under 70 years, with 120 to 150 men and nearly 110 women.

The CDR3 contains 18 residues, cysteine and phenylalanine counted. The read is trimmed to its CDR3 DNA, 54 bases read in frame from base 1. Based on the germline V gene, the CDR1 and CDR2 sequences are SGHDN and FVKESK. V is pruned by 1 base and J by 0 bases, leaving 7 bases of the junction without a gene match. At diagnosis, tumor, uninvolved tumor-adjacent lung and peripheral blood were collected and then preserved as a mix of FFPE and fresh-frozen material. For TCR repertoire profiling, blood samples were analyzed as peripheral blood mononuclear cells. TCR beta CDR3 regions were sequenced from DNA using the immunoSEQ Assay. The paper's data handling went like this. To compute T cell density, TCR beta template counts were normalized to usable DNA, which was estimated by amplifying housekeeping genes. Using the preseqR package, richness was estimated by extrapolating to 120,000 templates for tissue samples and 400,000 templates for PBMC samples. Clonality was calculated as one minus Pielou's evenness. Differential abundance testing on productive amino-acid clonotypes, with a minimum total count of 5 and an alpha of 0.1, was used to identify tissue-enriched TCRs. The Jaccard Index and the Morisita Overlap Index were used to measure repertoire overlap between compartments. TCR beta CDR3s were clustered by GLIPH together with public tetramer-defined viral CDR3s, and at least three viral sequences plus V-gene enrichment were required for viral motifs. What TCRdb holds here is the immuneACCESS table cut down to in-frame rearrangements. Part of the clones is not present; checked against another copy, under half of the missing clones reflect an unresolved V gene, and the others are unexplained. The D gene and trimming were derived from the DNA, and the V and J assignments and clone size from that table. The sample table holds around 21,000 clones, of which about 87% were seen once. Of the sample, around 7% falls within the top ten clones.

To note about this clone: Its recognized antigen is unknown. No clone much larger than this one lies a single base away; base qualities are absent.

General findings and caveats noted by the study authors: Higher T cell density in blood was associated with longer overall survival, whereas higher clonality in adjacent lung was associated with shorter survival. Because of the exploratory design, TCR variables were selected using unadjusted p-values without false-discovery rate correction. Uninvolved tumor-adjacent lung showed the highest T cell clonality, higher than tumor, which suggests more focused antigenic responses in the uninvolved tumor-adjacent lung. Because multi-region tumor sequencing was not performed, intratumor heterogeneity could not be ruled out. A median of roughly 60 of the top 100 tumor clones were detected in paired uninvolved adjacent lung, and around 30 of these tumor clones were also found among the top 100 clones of the paired uninvolved adjacent lung.

The specimen comprised peripheral blood, sampled before any cancer treatment. The chain is encoded by TRBV14 joined to TRBJ2-7, with 12 middle bases fitting TRBD2. The source of this sequence is a male donor at least 60 years old with stage I squamous cell lung carcinoma. The CDR3 protein sequence reads: CASSQGTSGAAYSYEQYF. The DNA sequence is as follows: TGTGCCAGCAGCCAAGGGACTAGCGGGGCCGCTTACTCCTACGAGCAGTACTTC.